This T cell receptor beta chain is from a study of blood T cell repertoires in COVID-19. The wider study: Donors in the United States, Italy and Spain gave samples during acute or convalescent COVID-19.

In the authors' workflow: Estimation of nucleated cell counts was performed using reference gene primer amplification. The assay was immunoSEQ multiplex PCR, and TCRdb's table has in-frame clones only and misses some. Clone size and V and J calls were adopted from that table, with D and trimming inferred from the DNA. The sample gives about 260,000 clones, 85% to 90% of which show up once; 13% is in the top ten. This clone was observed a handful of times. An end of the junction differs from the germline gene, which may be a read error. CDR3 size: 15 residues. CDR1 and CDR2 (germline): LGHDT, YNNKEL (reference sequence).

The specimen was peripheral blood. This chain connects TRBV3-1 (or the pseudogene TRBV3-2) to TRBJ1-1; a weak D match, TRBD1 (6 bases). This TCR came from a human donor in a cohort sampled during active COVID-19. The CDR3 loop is CASSQGTTNTGLAFF. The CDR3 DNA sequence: TGTGCCAGCAGTCAAGGCACTACGAACACAGGGTTAGCTTTCTTT.